This TCR beta chain was identified in a study of blood T cell repertoires in COVID-19. About the study: The United States, Italy and Spain were the sources of the acute and convalescent COVID-19 samples. From T cells, B-cell-depleted T cells, or PBMCs came the material, which was cDNA or gDNA.

Under the authors' procedure: Reference gene primer amplification gave estimated nucleated cell counts. Sequencing was performed with immunoSEQ multiplex PCR; in TCRdb, only in-frame clones are kept and a portion is missing. The V and J calls and the clone size are those of that table, but D and trimming were determined from the DNA. The sample lists 300,000 to 350,000 clones, 80% to 90% occurring once. A single count supports this clone. Seattle-derived patients entered the study during active infection and were followed longitudinally. V dropped 0 bases and J dropped 7 bases, with 10 bases sitting between them. The germline gives CDR1 SGHRS, CDR2 YFSETQ. The CDR3 runs to 13 residues.

The chain uses TRBV5-1 and TRBJ1-2; D unclear. Sequencing was done on a sample of peripheral blood. The TCR comes from a woman aged 45-65 years with COVID-19, enrolled during active disease. Here the CDR3 reads CASSLGPPGGYTF. The CDR3 nucleotides read TGCGCCAGCAGCTTGGGCCCTCCGGGTGGCTACACCTTC.